The 20 T cell receptor beta chains below come from one sample, sequenced in a study of shared clonotypes between healthy human individuals. Terminally differentiated effector memory CD45RA+ cells were excluded from the naive CD8 cells, which were CD45RO-negative and positively selected for CCR7. TCRdb's copy holds only in-frame clones and misses some; the assay was immunoSEQ multiplex PCR. The table lists about 600,000 clones, 95% to 96% of them singletons. The sample was naive CD8+ T cells sorted from blood. The receptors shown here come from a woman in her twenties or thirties in good health.

The V and J genes are TRBV2 and TRBJ1-2; 7 bases match TRBD1. Germline-derived CDR1 and CDR2 are SNHLY and FYNNEI. V shed 11 bases, J shed 1 base, and the junction held 7 bases outside the gene matches. This CDR3 is built from 13 residues. CDR3: CAEGAGGNYGYTF. Here the CDR3 DNA reads TGTGCCGAAGGGGCAGGGGGTAACTATGGCTACACCTTC.

Regarding this clone: The same CDR3 also results from other DNA sequences found in this sample. The V call is TRBV4-1, the J call TRBJ2-5; D not certain. The CDR3 spans 13 residues. Germline CDR1 is MGHRA and CDR2 is YSYEKL. Between the trimmed V and J ends, which lost 0 bases and 3 bases, there was a span of 5 bases. CDR3 bases: TGCGCCAGCAGCCAAGACAGAGAAGAGACCCAGTACTTC. Its translation is CASSQDREETQYF.

The V call is TRBV27, the J call TRBJ2-3; a weak D match, TRBD2 (6 bases). CDR1 is MNHEY and CDR2 is SMNVEV in the germline V gene (reference sequence). CDR3 length: 11 amino acids. Trimming shortened V by 7 bases and J by 5 bases, and 7 bases separated the two germline ends. CDR3: CASTGGDTQYF. The CDR3 DNA reads TGTGCCAGCACCGGGGGAGATACGCAGTATTTT.

The rearrangement joins TRBV10-2 to TRBJ1-5, with no clear D. The CDR3 sequence is 15 residues long. The germline V gene has CDR1 WSHSY and CDR2 SAAADI. V was clipped by 0 bases and J by 15 bases, with 21 bases between them. The CDR3 protein is CASSESVGSATDLHF. The CDR3 region has the DNA TGCGCCAGCAGTGAGTCAGTAGGGTCGGCGACCGATCTGCATTTT.

The chain couples TRBV2 to TRBJ2-7; a possible D gene is TRBD2 (6 bases). The V and J ends lost 6 bases and 3 bases respectively, with 12 bases between them. Germline assignment: CDR1 SNHLY and CDR2 FYNNEI. There are 13 residues in the CDR3. CDR3 sequence: CASRKGLFYEQYF. DNA for the CDR3: TGTGCCAGCAGAAAGGGACTGTTCTACGAGCAGTACTTC.

This chain connects TRBV4-1 to TRBJ2-1; TRBD2 matches at 7 bases. CDR1 and CDR2 from the germline V gene are MGHRA and YSYEKL. Trimming took 3 bases from V and 0 from J; bases not matched to a gene: 5. The CDR3 contains 16 residues. The CDR3 loop is CASSQGWGGSYNEQFF. Here the CDR3 DNA reads TGCGCCAGCAGCCAGGGGTGGGGGGGCTCCTACAATGAGCAGTTCTTC.

The J gene is TRBJ1-1, the V gene TRBV13; D gene uncertain. Trimming stripped 1 base from V and 6 bases from J, with 6 bases between. CDR3 size: 12 residues. Germline V gene sequence: CDR1 PRHDT, CDR2 FYEKMQ (reference sequence). The CDR3 here is CASSLEAAEAFF. The CDR3 DNA reads as TGTGCCAGCAGCTTAGAGGCCGCTGAAGCTTTCTTT. Variable domain in full (rest from reference TRBV13 and TRBJ1-1): AAGVIQSPRHLIKEKRETATLKCYPIPRHDTVYWYQQGPGQDPQFLISFYEKMQSDKGSIPDRFSAQQFSDYHSELNMSSLELGDSALYFCASSLEAAEAFFGQGTRLTVV.

Turning to this clone: Other DNA sequences in the same sample also yield this CDR3. The chain has TRBV9 and TRBJ2-7; TRBD2 agrees at 8 bases. V lost 2 bases to trimming and J lost 4 bases; unmatched junction nucleotides: 5. Germline values: CDR1 SGDLS, CDR2 YYNGEE. CDR3 size: 14 residues. CDR3 bases: TGTGCCAGCAGCGTCGGACTAGCCGATTACGAGCAGTACTTC. Translating it yields CASSVGLADYEQYF.

V usage is TRBV4-2 and J usage is TRBJ2-7; D is perhaps TRBD1 (6 bases). The CDR3 extends over 15 amino acids. Trimming removed 1 base from V and 1 base from J, with 11 bases in between. Germline assignment: CDR1 LGHNA and CDR2 YNFKEQ. CDR3 in amino acids: CASSQGNRESYEQYF. CDR3 bases: TGTGCCAGCAGCCAAGGGAACAGGGAGTCCTACGAGCAGTACTTC.

Worth noting for this clone: The same CDR3 also results from other DNA sequences found in this sample. The chain combines TRBV4-1 with TRBJ2-7; 9 nucleotides line up with TRBD2. Germline-derived CDR1 and CDR2 are MGHRA and YSYEKL. Trimming at V came to 3 bases and at J to 4 bases, leaving 1 base not matched to a gene. This CDR3 is 13 amino acids long. The CDR3 bases are TGCGCCAGCAGCCATGGACTAGCGTACGAGCAGTACTTC. It codes for CASSHGLAYEQYF.

This clone was recorded once. The gene calls are TRBV2 and TRBJ1-1; D is ambiguous. CDR3 length: 13 residues. Between the trimmed V and J ends, which lost 5 bases and 3 bases, there was a span of 10 bases. Germline V lookup: CDR1 SNHLY, CDR2 FYNNEI. Written as DNA, the CDR3 is TGTGCCAGCAGTCCGGACTTATACACTGAAGCTTTCTTT. Translation gives CASSPDLYTEAFF.

This clone occurred once. Other DNA sequences in this specimen translate into the identical CDR3. The V gene is TRBV6-5, the J gene TRBJ2-1; D remains unclear. This CDR3 has 11 residues. V shed 0 bases and J shed 6 bases, with 0 bases lying between them. In germline, CDR1 is MNHEY, CDR2 SVGAGI. As DNA, the CDR3 is TGTGCCAGCAGTTACTCCAATGAGCAGTTCTTC. Its protein product is CASSYSNEQFF.

The chain recombines TRBV27 with TRBJ2-7, with D unclear. The V gene lost 0 bases and the J gene lost 5 bases, with 11 bases spanning the gap. The CDR3 has 14 residues. Germline assignment: CDR1 MNHEY and CDR2 SMNVEV (reference sequence). CDR3 region: CASSLSSGWNEQYF. The CDR3 DNA follows: TGTGCCAGCAGTTTATCGTCAGGATGGAACGAGCAGTACTTC.

The sample holds one count of this clone. V is TRBV19 and J is TRBJ2-1; 7 bases align to TRBD2. Germline V gene sequence: CDR1 LNHDA, CDR2 SQIVND (reference sequence). Trimming at V came to 7 bases and at J to 1 base, leaving 10 bases not matched to a gene. This CDR3 region has 16 residues. Written as DNA, the CDR3 is TGTGCCAGTACTCCCCTGGCGGGAGCATCCTACAATGAGCAGTTCTTC. Translating gives CASTPLAGASYNEQFF. Full variable domain (outside the CDR3, taken from reference TRBV19 and TRBJ2-1): DGGITQSPKYLFRKEGQNVTLSCEQNLNHDAMYWYRQDPGQGLRLIYYSQIVNDFQKGDIAEGYSVSREKKESFPLTVTSAQKNPTAFYLCASTPLAGASYNEQFFGPGTRLTVL.

The chain uses TRBV29-1 and TRBJ2-7; 7 nucleotides align to TRBD1. Trimming took 6 bases from V and 7 from J; bases not matched to a gene: 6. Germline V gene data show CDR1 as SQVTM and CDR2 as ANQGSEA. This CDR3 contains 11 residues. CDR3 coding DNA: TGCAGCGTAGTACAGGGGTGGGAGCAGTACTTC. Amino acids: CSVVQGWEQYF.

This clone has just one count. This sequence joins TRBV19 and TRBJ2-7; D ambiguous. V was clipped by 5 bases and J by 5 bases, with 13 bases between them. Germline V lookup: CDR1 LNHDA, CDR2 SQIVND (reference sequence). The CDR3 length is 13 residues. CDR3 region: CASSEMAQNEQYF. The CDR3 bases are TGTGCCAGTAGTGAGATGGCGCAGAACGAGCAGTACTTC.

The chain combines TRBV7-9 with TRBJ2-1; 7 bases agree with TRBD2. Germline loops: CDR1 SEHNR, CDR2 FQNEAQ (reference sequence). The CDR3 runs to 17 residues. Trimming cost V 1 base and J 7 bases; bases outside gene matches: 13. The CDR3 sequence: CASSLDLSWEGRNEQFF. As DNA, the CDR3 is TGTGCCAGCAGCTTAGATTTGTCGTGGGAGGGGCGGAATGAGCAGTTCTTC.

The J gene is TRBJ1-5, the V gene TRBV28, with 8 positions matching TRBD1. The germline gives CDR1 MDHEN, CDR2 SYDVKM. The CDR3 has 14 amino acids. V lost 4 bases, J lost 6 bases, and 5 bases stayed unmatched. This chain's CDR3 is CASSSGQGIQPQHF. The DNA for the CDR3 is TGTGCCAGCAGTTCAGGACAGGGAATTCAGCCCCAGCATTTT.

This chain's CDR3 is CASSLQGGNSPLHF. As DNA, the CDR3 is TGTGCCAGCAGTTTACAGGGCGGTAATTCACCCCTCCACTTT. The chain joins TRBV5-5 to TRBJ1-6; TRBD1 might be the D (6 bases). Germline V gene sequence: CDR1 SGHKS, CDR2 YYEKEE (reference sequence). CDR3 length: 14 amino acids. With 5 bases removed from V and 6 bases from J, the gap between germline ends came to 12 bases.

This clone appeared once. The gene calls are TRBV29-1 and TRBJ1-2; TRBD1 might be the D (6 bases). Trimming pared 3 bases from V and 3 bases from J, leaving 14 bases between. The CDR3 contains 14 residues. Germline CDR1 and CDR2: SQVTM and ANQGSEA. The CDR3: CSVESQDRDYGYTF. CDR3 nucleotides: TGCAGCGTTGAGAGTCAGGACAGAGACTATGGCTACACCTTC.